This T cell receptor beta chain was obtained from a study of CD8 T cells in ankylosing spondylitis. Regarding this clonotype: Its antigen is unidentified.

Overall study findings and caveats: Several of the motif variants were reported before in synovial fluid and blood from reactive arthritis. In peripheral blood, disease-linked CD8+ clones occurred at relatively low frequencies.

Construction of TCR beta libraries was performed using quantitative 5'-RACE with molecular barcodes. TCRdb used MiXCR to reprocess the 5' RACE reads, holding one entry per CDR3 protein. The table has roughly 180,000 distinct CDR3 sequences, 9.5% to 10% seen once. Trimming shortened V by 5 bases and J by 5 bases, and 18 bases separated the two germline ends. CDR3 length: 15 amino acids. Germline CDR1 reads DFQATT; CDR2 reads SNEGSKA (reference sequence). Input material: blood, either unsorted or a sorted T cell fraction (not recorded which). The receptor was derived from a female donor with ankylosing spondylitis or in good health (not recorded which). J is TRBJ2-2 and V is TRBV20-1; D tentatively reads TRBD1 or TRBD2 (5 bases each). CDR3 coding DNA: TGCAGTGCTCCCCGTATAGGGACCGGGACCGGGGAGCTGTTTTTT. Its protein product is CSAPRIGTGTGELFF.